Sequencing of this T cell receptor beta chain was carried out in a study of T cells after posttransplantation cyclophosphamide. Study findings and constraints: TRB clonality was highly associated with recipient CMV seropositivity and reactivation. Blood and skin or GI T cell repertoires showed limited TRB overlap.

Some clones are missing from TCRdb's copy, which holds only in-frame ones; the method was immunoSEQ multiplex PCR. Sampling found over 35,000 clones, none seen once. This clone occurred many times. The antigen remains unidentified. This related bone marrow graft donor gave peripheral blood on the day of marrow donation. This receptor was obtained from a man in his fifties or sixties in good health, CMV-negative, and a related stem cell transplant donor. The sample taken for sequencing was PBMCs.

The CDR3 DNA is TGTGCCAGCAGCTTGGCGCTAGCGGGGACCACAGATACGCAGTATTTT. The encoded protein is CASSLALAGTTDTQYF. The rearrangement uses TRBV5-5 and TRBJ2-3, with 9 bases identical to TRBD2. Looked up from germline, CDR1 is SGHKS and CDR2 is YYEKEE (reference sequence). This CDR3 contains 16 residues. The J segment lost 2 bases and the V segment lost 0 bases, leaving 4 bases of the junction unmatched.